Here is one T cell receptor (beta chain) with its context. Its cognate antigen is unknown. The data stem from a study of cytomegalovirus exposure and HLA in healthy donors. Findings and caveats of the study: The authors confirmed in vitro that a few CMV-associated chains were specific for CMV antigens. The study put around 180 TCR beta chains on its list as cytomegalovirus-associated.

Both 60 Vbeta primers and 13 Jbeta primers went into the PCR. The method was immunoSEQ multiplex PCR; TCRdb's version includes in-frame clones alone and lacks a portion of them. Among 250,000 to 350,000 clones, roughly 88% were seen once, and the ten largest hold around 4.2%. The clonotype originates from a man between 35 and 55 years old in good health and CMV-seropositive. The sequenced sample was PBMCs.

CDR3: CASYMGHNYGYTF. CDR3 nucleotides: TGTGCCTCCTATATGGGACACAACTATGGCTACACCTTC. The V gene is TRBV30, the J gene TRBJ1-2; possible D gene TRBD1, 6 bases. Germline loops: CDR1 GTSNPN, CDR2 SVGIG (reference sequence). CDR3 size: 13 residues. Deletions cut 7 bases from V and 2 bases from J, with 14 bases between.